The 10 T cell receptor beta chains in this list originate from one sample, sequenced in a study of blood T cell repertoires in COVID-19. The method was immunoSEQ multiplex PCR; TCRdb's version includes in-frame clones alone and lacks a portion of them. Of approximately 79,000 clones in the sample, around 83% were seen once. Sequencing was performed on peripheral blood. These TCRs come from a woman between 50 and 59 years old with acute or convalescent COVID-19.

V gene TRBV29-1 combines with J gene TRBJ1-2; 7 bases align to TRBD1. The CDR3 extends over 13 amino acids. The germline gives CDR1 SQVTM, CDR2 ANQGSEA. The V and J ends lost 6 bases and 4 bases, in that order; junction bases with no gene match: 8. DNA of the CDR3: TGCAGCGTGGAAAAGACAGGGTCCTATGGCTACACCTTC. This codes for CSVEKTGSYGYTF.

The chain combines TRBV5-1 with TRBJ2-7, with 10 positions matching TRBD2. V was pared by 0 bases and J by 3 bases, with 3 bases of the junction left unmatched. The germline V gene encodes CDR1 SGHRS and CDR2 YFSETQ. CDR3 size: 15 residues. The CDR3 DNA sequence: TGCGCCAGCAGCTTGGGACTAGCGGGCGACTACGAGCAGTACTTC. This sequence encodes CASSLGLAGDYEQYF. The full variable domain, completed using reference TRBV5-1 and TRBJ2-7, is KAGVTQTPRYLIKTRGQQVTLSCSPISGHRSVSWYQQTPGQGLQFLFEYFSETQRNKGNFPGRFSGRQFSNSRSEMNVSTLELGDSALYLCASSLGLAGDYEQYFGPGTRLTVT.

The chain uses TRBV6-2 or TRBV6-3 and TRBJ2-3, with D perhaps TRBD2 (6 bases). This CDR3 region has 18 residues. Germline V lookup: CDR1 MNHEY, CDR2 SVGEGT. Trimming shortened V by 2 bases and J by 1 base, and 19 bases separated the two germline ends. This chain's CDR3 is CASSYEDLALFGTDTQYF. Written as DNA, the CDR3 is TGTGCCAGCAGTTACGAAGACCTAGCGTTATTTGGCACAGATACGCAGTATTTT.

The chain combines TRBV6-1 with TRBJ2-5; the D is unclear. The CDR3 covers 14 residues. Trimming took 0 bases from V and 5 from J, leaving 10 bases between them. Per germline, CDR1 MNHNS and CDR2 SASEGT. For the CDR3, the DNA is TGTGCCAGCAGTGAAGCGGCCTGGCAGGAGACCCAGTACTTC. It is translated as CASSEAAWQETQYF.

This clone has a handful of counts. The rearrangement links TRBV27 to TRBJ1-4; D uncertain. The germline V and J ends were trimmed by 0 bases and 7 bases, with 15 bases remaining between them. Germline values: CDR1 MNHEY, CDR2 SMNVEV (reference sequence). The CDR3 covers 16 residues. The CDR3 is CASSLSPVRRGEKLFF. For the CDR3, the DNA is TGTGCCAGCAGTTTATCCCCAGTCAGGCGGGGTGAAAAACTGTTTTTT.

This chain connects TRBV7-9 to TRBJ2-1; possibly TRBD2 for D (5 bases). Germline CDR1 is SEHNR and CDR2 is FQNEAQ (reference sequence). V was trimmed by 5 bases and J by 6 bases, leaving 5 bases between them. This CDR3 has 11 amino acids. CDR3 sequence reads: CASSRGNEQFF. The CDR3 DNA is TGTGCCAGCAGCCGGGGCAATGAGCAGTTCTTC.

The CDR3 loop reads CAWSLFGETQYF. The CDR3 DNA reads as TGTGCCTGGAGTCTTTTCGGTGAGACCCAGTACTTC. This chain uses TRBV30 with TRBJ2-5, with D uncertain. Trimming cost V 2 bases and J 5 bases, with 9 bases left between them. The CDR3 loop spans 12 amino acids. Germline V gene lookup returns CDR1 GTSNPN and CDR2 SVGIG (reference sequence).

The chain carries TRBV6-5 and TRBJ2-1, with 11 bases that match TRBD1. CDR3 size: 15 residues. J was trimmed by 9 bases and V by 6 bases; bases with no gene match: 10. CDR1 is MNHEY, CDR2 SVGAGI, per germline. The CDR3 loop reads CASSTGTGGSGEQFF. CDR3 DNA: TGTGCCAGCAGCACCGGGACAGGGGGGTCGGGTGAGCAGTTCTTC.

The chain employs TRBV3-1 (or the pseudogene TRBV3-2) and TRBJ1-6; D is uncertain. Trimming took off 5 bases at V and 7 bases at J, with 9 bases between the two ends. The CDR3 contains 13 residues. Germline-derived CDR1 and CDR2 are LGHDT and YNNKEL (reference sequence). The CDR3 region is CASSNVRNSPLHF. Written as DNA, the CDR3 is TGTGCCAGCAGCAACGTCAGAAATTCACCCCTCCACTTT.

The genes are TRBV19 and TRBJ2-4, with D maybe TRBD1 (6 bases). The CDR3 is made up of 13 amino acids. Germline V gene sequence: CDR1 LNHDA, CDR2 SQIVND (reference sequence). V lost 6 bases to trimming and J lost 4 bases, with 10 bases between them. The CDR3 DNA is TGTGCCAGTAGCCCCGACAGGAAAAACATTCAGTACTTC. As protein: CASSPDRKNIQYF.